These 27 T cell receptor beta chains share one sample of origin, sequenced in a study of T-cell memory formation after mild COVID-19. TCRdb fed the 5' RACE reads into MiXCR, producing one record per CDR3 protein. The sample has fewer than 650,000 distinct CDR3 sequences, roughly 20% seen once; the top ten hold approximately 8.4%. Material: PBMCs or a T cell subset sorted from them (not recorded which). Receptors were obtained from an adult woman who had mild COVID-19 (a few samples of this study predate the infection). Cell type and time point are not known.

A few counts support this clonotype. CDR3 bases: TGTGCCACCAGTGACTTGGACCGGGACAAGAACACCGGGGAGCTGTTTTTT. Translating it yields CATSDLDRDKNTGELFF. J is TRBJ2-2 and V is TRBV24-1, with a tentative D call TRBD1 (6 bases). Trimming pared 4 bases from V and 1 base from J, leaving 15 bases between. CDR3 size: 17 residues. CDR1 KGHDR and CDR2 SFDVKD come from the germline V gene.

This clonotype came up a few times. The chain employs TRBV5-1 and TRBJ2-3; weak D call: TRBD2 (6 bases). The CDR3 contains 16 residues. Germline values: CDR1 SGHRS, CDR2 YFSETQ. V dropped 0 bases and J dropped 1 base, with 12 bases sitting between them. This CDR3 is CASSLDGLSRTDTQYF. The CDR3 DNA is TGCGCCAGCAGCTTGGACGGACTATCCCGCACAGATACGCAGTATTTT.

This clonotype was counted a few times. The rearrangement joins TRBV5-1 to TRBJ2-3; D possibly corresponds to TRBD2 (6 bases). Deletions cut 4 bases from V and 5 bases from J, with 11 bases between. In germline, CDR1 is SGHRS, CDR2 YFSETQ. The CDR3 is made up of 13 amino acids. The CDR3 here is CASSPRLVDTQYF. The CDR3 DNA follows: TGCGCCAGCAGCCCCAGACTAGTAGATACGCAGTATTTT. Filled out from reference TRBV5-1 and TRBJ2-3, the complete variable domain reads KAGVTQTPRYLIKTRGQQVTLSCSPISGHRSVSWYQQTPGQGLQFLFEYFSETQRNKGNFPGRFSGRQFSNSRSEMNVSTLELGDSALYLCASSPRLVDTQYFGPGTRLTVL.

The rearrangement joins TRBV12-3 or TRBV12-4 to TRBJ2-7; 7 nucleotides match TRBD1. The CDR3 consists of 15 residues. With V trimmed by 5 bases and J by 0 bases, 7 bases remained unmatched. Here the CDR3 DNA reads TGTGCCAGCAGTGGTGGGACAGCCAACTCCTACGAGCAGTACTTC. The encoded protein is CASSGGTANSYEQYF.

This clonotype was counted ten times or more. The rearrangement uses TRBV24-1 and TRBJ2-3; D gene uncertain. The CDR3 has 14 residues. V was trimmed by 4 bases and J by 2 bases, leaving 9 bases between them. Germline CDR1 is KGHDR and CDR2 is SFDVKD. CDR3: CATSDVGHTDTQYF. CDR3 bases: TGTGCCACCAGTGACGTAGGTCACACAGATACGCAGTATTTT.

There are a few counts of this clonotype. This chain links TRBV7-9 with TRBJ2-1; weak D call: TRBD1 (6 bases). The V gene lost 5 bases and the J gene lost 0 bases, with 14 bases spanning the gap. Germline lookup yields CDR1 SEHNR and CDR2 FQNEAQ (reference sequence). The CDR3 has 16 residues. CDR3 DNA: TGTGCCAGCAGCCCGGCCCAGGGGAGCTCCTACAATGAGCAGTTCTTC. This sequence encodes CASSPAQGSSYNEQFF.

V gene TRBV19 combines with J gene TRBJ2-7; D gene ambiguous. Germline assignment: CDR1 LNHDA and CDR2 SQIVND (reference sequence). The V end lost 8 bases, the J end lost 5 bases, and 19 bases lay between the germline ends. The CDR3 has 14 amino acids. CDR3 residues: CASSRAVTDDEQYF. The CDR3 coding sequence is TGTGCCAGTTCCCGGGCCGTCACGGATGACGAGCAGTACTTC.

This clonotype was seen more than once but under ten times. The chain has TRBV7-3 and TRBJ2-3; no clear D gene. Trimming took 2 bases from V and 4 from J, leaving 10 bases between them. This CDR3 spans 14 amino acids. CDR1 is SGHTA and CDR2 is FQGTGA in the germline V gene. The CDR3: CASSLGVGSDTQYF. As DNA, the CDR3 is TGTGCCAGCAGCTTAGGGGTGGGGTCAGATACGCAGTATTTT.

This clonotype was recorded at least ten times. CDR3 sequence: CASSLEGALGYTF. In DNA form, the CDR3 reads TGTGCCAGCAGCTTGGAGGGGGCGCTTGGCTACACCTTC. The rearrangement uses TRBV7-8 and TRBJ1-2, with TRBD1 matching 7 bases. J was trimmed by 7 bases and V by 3 bases; bases with no gene match: 5. Germline-derived CDR1 and CDR2 are SGHVS and FQNEAQ. CDR3 length: 13 amino acids.

This clonotype has just a few counts. The genes are TRBV6-5 and TRBJ2-5; 9 bases are shared with TRBD2. V shed 4 bases, J shed 6 bases, and the junction held 21 bases outside the gene matches. Per the germline V gene, CDR1 is MNHEY and CDR2 is SVGAGI. This CDR3 contains 19 residues. This CDR3 is CASSSQQTSGLRQYKTQYF. DNA for the CDR3: TGTGCCAGCAGTTCCCAGCAGACTAGCGGACTTCGTCAGTACAAGACCCAGTACTTC.

J is TRBJ2-7 and V is TRBV7-9, with D possibly TRBD1 on 6 matching bases. The germline V and J ends were trimmed by 4 bases and 13 bases, with 14 bases remaining between them. Germline CDR1 and CDR2: SEHNR and FQNEAQ (reference sequence). This CDR3 is built from 11 residues. CDR3 sequence reads: CASSSGQLIYF. For the CDR3, the DNA is TGTGCCAGCAGCTCCGGACAGTTAATATACTTC.

This clonotype was found a few times. The rearrangement uses TRBV4-3 and TRBJ2-1; 11 nucleotides line up with TRBD2. CDR1 and CDR2 (germline): LGHNA, YSLEER. CDR3 length: 16 amino acids. V lost 1 base, J lost 4 bases, and 3 bases stayed unmatched. The CDR3 DNA reads as TGCGCCAGCAGCCAAGTAGCGGGAGGGAGGTACAATGAGCAGTTCTTC. Translation: CASSQVAGGRYNEQFF.

The V and J genes are TRBV7-3 and TRBJ2-1, with unresolved D. The V end was cut by 0 bases, the J end by 6 bases, with 9 bases between. CDR3 length: 14 residues. Germline CDR1 is SGHTA and CDR2 is FQGTGA. DNA of the CDR3: TGTGCCAGCAGCTTAACGTGGGAAGGCAATGAGCAGTTCTTC. It specifies CASSLTWEGNEQFF.

Only a few counts were recorded for this clonotype. The chain has TRBV6-6 and TRBJ2-1, with D possibly being TRBD1 (6 bases). This CDR3 is built from 14 residues. Per germline, CDR1 MNHNY and CDR2 SVGAGI (reference sequence). Trimming cost V 7 bases and J 4 bases, with 14 bases left between them. For the CDR3, the DNA is TGTGCCAGCAAAACGGACAGTTCTTACAATGAGCAGTTCTTC. Its protein is CASKTDSSYNEQFF.

This chain connects TRBV24-1 to TRBJ2-7; TRBD2 aligns across 7 bases. With V trimmed by 6 bases and J by 0 bases, 10 bases remained unmatched. From germline, CDR1 is KGHDR and CDR2 SFDVKD. The CDR3 runs to 16 residues. Written as DNA, the CDR3 is TGTGCCACCAGTAAGCTAGCGGCTGGGAGCTCCTACGAGCAGTACTTC. This encodes CATSKLAAGSSYEQYF.

The chain combines TRBV15 with TRBJ1-2, with 9 bases identical to TRBD1. The germline gives CDR1 LNHNV, CDR2 YYDKDF (reference sequence). Unmatched junction bases numbered 11, after V lost 4 bases and J lost 8 bases. The CDR3 spans 15 residues. For the CDR3, the DNA is TGTGCCACCAGCATTAGACAGGGGGATGTAGGAGGCTACACCTTC. This encodes CATSIRQGDVGGYTF.

The chain has TRBV12-3 or TRBV12-4 and TRBJ2-1; 9 nucleotides match TRBD2. This CDR3 region has 15 residues. V dropped 5 bases and J dropped 1; count of bases not matched to a gene: 3. Here the CDR3 DNA reads TGTGCCAGCAGTCTAAGCGGGAGGTCCTACAATGAGCAGTTCTTC. This translates into CASSLSGRSYNEQFF.

The chain is built from TRBV7-9 and TRBJ2-2, with TRBD2 matching over 12 bases. This CDR3 spans 16 amino acids. Trimming at V came to 5 bases and at J to 5 bases, leaving 6 bases not matched to a gene. Germline V gene data show CDR1 as SEHNR and CDR2 as FQNEAQ (reference sequence). This chain's CDR3 is CASSPLAGGPTGELFF. CDR3 sequence (DNA): TGTGCCAGCAGCCCCCTAGCGGGAGGGCCTACCGGGGAGCTGTTTTTT.

The V and J genes are TRBV5-1 and TRBJ1-3; D is ambiguous. V was cut by 4 bases and J by 0 bases, with 8 bases left in between. The CDR3 contains 14 residues. The germline CDR1 and CDR2 sequences are SGHRS and YFSETQ. The chain's CDR3 is CASSPGSSGNTIYF. CDR3 DNA sequence: TGCGCCAGCAGCCCGGGGAGCTCTGGAAACACCATATATTTT.

J is TRBJ2-7 and V is TRBV18, with 8 bases aligning to TRBD2. This CDR3 has 17 residues. The J segment lost 5 bases and the V segment lost 3 bases, leaving 15 bases of the junction unmatched. Germline V CDR1 and CDR2: KGHSH, LQKENI. CDR3 bases: TGTGCCAGCTCACCCGTCGGTACCCGGGAGGGCCGGAACGAGCAGTACTTC. Translation: CASSPVGTREGRNEQYF.

There are a few counts of this clonotype. The J gene is TRBJ1-2, the V gene TRBV7-9; D remains ambiguous. The V end was cut by 3 bases, the J end by 6 bases, with 17 bases between. CDR3 length: 15 amino acids. Germline V gene sequence: CDR1 SEHNR, CDR2 FQNEAQ (reference sequence). CDR3 DNA: TGTGCCAGCAGCTTTTTCTATGGATCTCCAGATGGCTACACCTTC. It is translated as CASSFFYGSPDGYTF.

The V and J genes are TRBV7-3 and TRBJ1-3; D uncertain. Germline CDR1 is SGHTA and CDR2 is FQGTGA. The CDR3 is 15 residues long. Trimming cost V 0 bases and J 2 bases, with 8 bases left between them. The CDR3 DNA reads as TGTGCCAGCAGCTTAACAGGTCCACCTGGAAACACCATATATTTT. As protein: CASSLTGPPGNTIYF. The full variable domain, in which reference TRBV7-3 and TRBJ1-3 provide the parts outside the CDR3, is GAGVSQTPSNKVTEKGKYVELRCDPISGHTALYWYRQSLGQGPEFLIYFQGTGAADDSGLPNDRFFAVRPEGSVSTLKIQRTERGDSAVYLCASSLTGPPGNTIYFGEGSWLTVV.

Ten or more counts support this clonotype. This chain uses TRBV5-6 with TRBJ2-1; 11 bases fit TRBD1. This CDR3 contains 16 residues. Trimming took 4 bases from V and 3 from J; bases not matched to a gene: 6. Germline V gene sequence: CDR1 SGHDT, CDR2 YYEEEE. CDR3 DNA: TGTGCCAGCAGCCGGGGACAGGGGGTGAGCTACAATGAGCAGTTCTTC. It translates to CASSRGQGVSYNEQFF.

The chain uses TRBV4-2 and TRBJ2-7; 9 bases are a match to TRBD1. Trimming took 0 bases from V and 2 from J; bases not matched to a gene: 2. There are 15 residues in the CDR3. Germline V lookup: CDR1 LGHNA, CDR2 YNFKEQ. CDR3 residues: CASSQDDRGTYEQYF. As DNA, the CDR3 is TGTGCCAGCAGCCAAGATGACAGGGGGACCTACGAGCAGTACTTC.

This clonotype was seen many times. The chain combines TRBV14 with TRBJ2-2; TRBD1 aligns across 9 bases. The CDR3 runs to 15 residues. Germline V CDR1 and CDR2: SGHDN, FVKESK. The V segment lost 2 bases and the J segment 7 bases; nucleotides outside the gene matches: 5. CDR3 amino acids: CASSQWTGASGELFF. CDR3 in DNA: TGTGCCAGCAGCCAATGGACAGGGGCAAGCGGGGAGCTGTTTTTT.

A few counts support this clonotype. The V call is TRBV29-1, the J call TRBJ2-7; D is tentatively TRBD1 or TRBD2 (5 bases each). Germline V lookup: CDR1 SQVTM, CDR2 ANQGSEA. Trimming stripped 5 bases from V and 3 bases from J, with 14 bases between. There are 13 residues in the CDR3. The CDR3 coding sequence is TGCAGCGTTTCCCAGGGACCCCTCTACGAGCAGTACTTC. Translated: CSVSQGPLYEQYF.

V usage is TRBV5-5 and J usage is TRBJ2-1; 8 bases map to TRBD1. The CDR3 runs to 15 residues. Per germline, CDR1 SGHKS and CDR2 YYEKEE (reference sequence). Unmatched junction bases numbered 9, after V lost 1 base and J lost 9 bases. CDR3 residues: CASSLTQGAVGEQFF. CDR3 nucleotides: TGTGCCAGCAGCTTGACGCAGGGGGCGGTGGGTGAGCAGTTCTTC.